The source of this T cell receptor (beta chain) is a study of shared clonotypes between healthy human individuals. In regard to this clone: Antigen unknown.

Broader study findings: Sharing of clonotypes among donors was expected to vary with sequencing depth. As a rule, naive subsets had a larger estimated richness than memory subsets.

Data came from immunoSEQ multiplex PCR; TCRdb stores just in-frame clones and leaves some out. Of approximately 2.5 million clones in the sample, over 85% were seen once. It was into CD45RA+ naive and CD45RA-negative memory subsets that the CD4+ cells were split. The ends were cut back, 0 bases at V and 1 base at J, with 13 bases in the middle. This CDR3 spans 17 amino acids. Germline V gives CDR1 SNHLY, CDR2 FYNNEI. This receptor was taken from a man aged 18-30 years in good health. J is TRBJ1-5 and V is TRBV2; D perhaps matches TRBD1 (5 bases). The sequencing input was naive CD4+ T cells sorted from blood. The subset was: CD45RA+ positively selected. CDR3 bases: TGTGCCAGCAGTGAAGCGCGGGGGAAAACGAGCAATCAGCCCCAGCATTTT. Amino acids: CASSEARGKTSNQPQHF. The full variable domain, its missing parts supplied by reference TRBV2 and TRBJ1-5, is EPEVTQTPSHQVTQMGQEVILRCVPISNHLYFYWYRQILGQKVEFLVSFYNNEISEKSEIFDDQFSVERPDGSNFTLKIRSTKLEDSAMYFCASSEARGKTSNQPQHFGDGTRLSIL.